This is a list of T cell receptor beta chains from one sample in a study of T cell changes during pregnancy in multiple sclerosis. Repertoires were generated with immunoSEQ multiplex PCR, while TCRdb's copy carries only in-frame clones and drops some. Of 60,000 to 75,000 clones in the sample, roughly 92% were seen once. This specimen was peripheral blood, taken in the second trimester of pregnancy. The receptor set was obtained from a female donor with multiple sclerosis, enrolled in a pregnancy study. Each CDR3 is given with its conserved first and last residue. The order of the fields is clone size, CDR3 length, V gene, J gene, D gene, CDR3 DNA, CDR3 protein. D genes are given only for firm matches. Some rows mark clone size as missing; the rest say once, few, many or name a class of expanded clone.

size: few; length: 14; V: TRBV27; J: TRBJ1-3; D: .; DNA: TGTGCCAGCAGTTTAAGAGGAAGTGGAAACACCATATATTTT; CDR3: CASSLRGSGNTIYF
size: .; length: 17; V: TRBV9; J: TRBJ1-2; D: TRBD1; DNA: TGTGCCAGCAGCGCAGACGCCGGGACAGACTATAACTATGGCTACACCTTC; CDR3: CASSADAGTDYNYGYTF
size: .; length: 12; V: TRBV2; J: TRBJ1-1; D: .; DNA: TGTGCCAGCAGTATTCGGGGGACTCAAGCTTTCTTT; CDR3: CASSIRGTQAFF
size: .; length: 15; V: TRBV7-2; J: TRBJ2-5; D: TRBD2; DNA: TGTGCCAGCAGCTCGACGGGAGGGTACCAAGAGACCCAGTACTTC; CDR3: CASSSTGGYQETQYF
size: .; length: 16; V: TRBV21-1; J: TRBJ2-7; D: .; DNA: TGTGCCAGCAGCAACCGCTGGGACAGGGACCCCTACGAGCAGTACTTC; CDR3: CASSNRWDRDPYEQYF
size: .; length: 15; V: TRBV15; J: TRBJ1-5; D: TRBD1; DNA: TGTGCCACCAGTCGGACAGGGGGGAGCAATCAGCCCCAGCATTTT; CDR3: CATSRTGGSNQPQHF
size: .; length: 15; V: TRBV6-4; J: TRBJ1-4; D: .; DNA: TGTGCCAGCAGTGACCATTGGACAGTTAATGAAAAACTGTTTTTT; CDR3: CASSDHWTVNEKLFF
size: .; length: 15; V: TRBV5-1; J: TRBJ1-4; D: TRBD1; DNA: TGCGCCAGCAGCTTGGCCGGACAGGCGAGAGAAAAACTGTTTTTT; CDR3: CASSLAGQAREKLFF
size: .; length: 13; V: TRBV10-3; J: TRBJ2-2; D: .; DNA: TGTGCCATGCGGTCCGGGAACACCGGGGAGCTGTTTTTT; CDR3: CAMRSGNTGELFF
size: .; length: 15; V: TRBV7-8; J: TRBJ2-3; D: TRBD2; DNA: TGTGCCAGCAGCGGAGGACTAGCGGGGGGTTATACGCAGTATTTT; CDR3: CASSGGLAGGYTQYF
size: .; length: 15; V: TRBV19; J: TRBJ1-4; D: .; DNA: TGTGCCAGTAGTATTATTGGGCTTGGAGGTGAAAAACTGTTTTTT; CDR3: CASSIIGLGGEKLFF
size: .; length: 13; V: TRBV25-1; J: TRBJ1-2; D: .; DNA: TGTGCCAGCAGCCCAGGGTTCGCCTATGGCTACACCTTC; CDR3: CASSPGFAYGYTF
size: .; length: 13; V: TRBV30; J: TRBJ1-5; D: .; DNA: TGTGCCTGGAGTACCAGAAACAATCAGCCCCAGCATTTT; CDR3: CAWSTRNNQPQHF
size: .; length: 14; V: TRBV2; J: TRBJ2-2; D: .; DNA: TGTGCCAGCAATGATTGGGGAGCCGCCGGGGAGCTGTTTTTT; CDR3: CASNDWGAAGELFF
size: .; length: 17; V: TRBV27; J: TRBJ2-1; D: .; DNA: TGTGCCAGCAGTTTCCTTTGGGGGGATAGCTCATACAATGAGCAGTTCTTC; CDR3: CASSFLWGDSSYNEQFF
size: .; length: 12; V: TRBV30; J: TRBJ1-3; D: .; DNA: TGTGCCTGGAGTCCTTTCGGAAACACCATATATTTT; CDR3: CAWSPFGNTIYF
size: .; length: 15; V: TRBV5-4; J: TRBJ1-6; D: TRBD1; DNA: TGTGCCAGCAGCTTGCTGGGACAGACTAATTCACCCCTCCACTTT; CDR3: CASSLLGQTNSPLHF
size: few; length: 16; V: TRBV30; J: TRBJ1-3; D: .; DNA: TGTGCCTGGAGTGTCTCAGGGGCGCAGCGTGGAAACACCATATATTTT; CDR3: CAWSVSGAQRGNTIYF